These 13 T cell receptor beta chains were sequenced from one sample in a study of Ad26.COV2.S vaccination and SARS-CoV-2 variants. As for treatment: about 20 received Ad26.COV2.S at low or high dose, single or two shots; about 5 received placebo; per-sample allocation not given. Sampling took place 63 days after the first vaccine or placebo injection. The protocol was immunoSEQ multiplex PCR, while the TCRdb copy is restricted to in-frame clones and leaves out a portion. The sample lists fewer than 400,000 clones; about 88% were seen once. Sequencing used peripheral blood, obtained in a trial of Ad26.COV2.S vaccine versus placebo. These receptors originate from a person aged 18-60 years who received the Ad26.COV2.S COVID-19 vaccine or a placebo.

The chain links TRBV4-1 to TRBJ1-4; D unresolved. CDR3 size: 13 residues. The germline V gene has CDR1 MGHRA and CDR2 YSYEKL. The V and J ends lost 1 base and 6 bases respectively, with 6 bases between them. In DNA form, the CDR3 reads TGCGCCAGCAGCCAAGGGCTAGATGAAAAACTGTTTTTT. Its protein is CASSQGLDEKLFF.

Only a few counts were recorded for this clone. The CDR3 DNA sequence: TGTGCCAGCAGCCAACGCGCGGGGGGGAGAAATGAGCAGTTCTTC. Protein sequence: CASSQRAGGRNEQFF. The V call is TRBV3-1 (or the pseudogene TRBV3-2), the J call TRBJ2-1; 9 bases match TRBD2. CDR3 length: 15 amino acids. Germline V gene lookup returns CDR1 LGHDT and CDR2 YNNKEL (reference sequence). The junction had 6 bases not matched to a gene; V was cut back by 2 bases and J by 7 bases.

This clone was counted a single time. This sequence joins TRBV6-5 and TRBJ1-2; D is uncertain. Germline loops: CDR1 MNHEY, CDR2 SVGAGI. V gave up 7 bases and J gave up 4 bases, with 7 bases separating them. The CDR3 is 11 amino acids. CDR3 loop: CASNQLYGYTF. In nucleotides, the CDR3 is TGTGCCAGCAATCAGCTCTATGGCTACACCTTC.

This sequence joins TRBV6-1 and TRBJ2-1; 10 bases line up with TRBD2. Germline assignment: CDR1 MNHNS and CDR2 SASEGT. V was clipped by 3 bases and J by 2 bases; unmatched bases: 4. This CDR3 spans 16 amino acids. CDR3 in DNA: TGTGCCAGCAGTGACAAAGCGGGGGGGCCCTACAATGAGCAGTTCTTC. Translation gives CASSDKAGGPYNEQFF.

The CDR3 reads CASATGEPTGELFF. The CDR3 coding sequence is TGCGCCAGCGCCACAGGGGAGCCGACCGGGGAGCTGTTTTTT. The chain recombines TRBV5-1 with TRBJ2-2; the match to TRBD1 covers 7 bases. The CDR3 loop spans 14 amino acids. Germline trimming cut 7 bases from V and 5 bases from J; bases unmatched to any gene: 8. CDR1 SGHRS and CDR2 YFSETQ come from the germline V gene. The entire variable domain, with the rest obtained from reference TRBV5-1 and TRBJ2-2, is as follows: KAGVTQTPRYLIKTRGQQVTLSCSPISGHRSVSWYQQTPGQGLQFLFEYFSETQRNKGNFPGRFSGRQFSNSRSEMNVSTLELGDSALYLCASATGEPTGELFFGEGSRLTVL.

Here the CDR3 DNA reads TGTGCCAGTAGTATCGAAACTAACTATGGCTACACCTTC. Its protein is CASSIETNYGYTF. This chain connects TRBV19 to TRBJ1-2; D is unresolved. V shed 3 bases and J shed 0 bases, with 5 bases lying between them. Per germline, CDR1 LNHDA and CDR2 SQIVND (reference sequence). This CDR3 has 13 residues.

The rearrangement joins TRBV7-9 to TRBJ1-1; no firm D call. Trimming stripped 2 bases from V and 2 bases from J, with 24 bases between. Germline CDR1 reads SEHNR; CDR2 reads FQNEAQ (reference sequence). This CDR3 comprises 19 residues. The chain's CDR3 is CASSLMAYRQQPLNTEAFF. DNA for the CDR3: TGTGCCAGCAGCTTAATGGCTTACCGGCAACAACCCTTAAACACTGAAGCTTTCTTT. Full variable domain (missing parts from reference TRBV7-9 and TRBJ1-1): DTGVSQNPRHKITKRGQNVTFRCDPISEHNRLYWYRQTLGQGPEFLTYFQNEAQLEKSRLLSDRFSAERPKGSFSTLEIQRTEQGDSAMYLCASSLMAYRQQPLNTEAFFGQGTRLTVV.

The gene calls are TRBV6-1 and TRBJ1-2, with D possibly matching TRBD1 (6 bases). The CDR3 is 12 residues long. Germline V gene lookup returns CDR1 MNHNS and CDR2 SASEGT. Trimming shortened V by 3 bases and J by 7 bases, and 9 bases separated the two germline ends. CDR3: CASSDRGGGYTF. The CDR3 DNA reads as TGTGCCAGCAGTGATAGAGGGGGTGGCTACACCTTC.

The rearrangement links TRBV18 to TRBJ2-1, with TRBD1 matching over 9 bases. The germline V gene has CDR1 KGHSH and CDR2 LQKENI. This CDR3 is 14 amino acids long. The ends lost 6 bases at V and 8 bases at J; junction bases unmatched: 8. CDR3 protein: CASSPDRGWYEQFF. The CDR3 DNA sequence: TGTGCCAGCTCCCCTGACAGGGGGTGGTATGAGCAGTTCTTC.

J is TRBJ2-7 and V is TRBV15; TRBD2 is a possible D gene (6 bases). Germline CDR1 reads LNHNV; CDR2 reads YYDKDF (reference sequence). The CDR3 extends over 15 amino acids. V lost 1 base and J lost 0, with 10 bases in between. CDR3 residues: CATSRGGGSSYEQYF. DNA for the CDR3: TGTGCCACCAGCAGAGGTGGGGGGAGCTCCTACGAGCAGTACTTC.

The chain is built from TRBV4-3 and TRBJ2-1, with D possibly being TRBD1 (6 bases). V lost 1 base and J 9 bases, leaving 19 bases between the germline ends. The V gene's germline CDR1 is LGHNA and CDR2 YSLEER. CDR3 length equals 16 residues. The CDR3 loop is CASSQALTGFSSEQFF. The CDR3 coding sequence is TGCGCCAGCAGCCAAGCGCTTACAGGGTTTTCTAGTGAGCAGTTCTTC.

The CDR3 sequence is CASSLSSWRDTQYF. The CDR3 DNA is TGTGCCAGCAGCTTGTCTAGTTGGCGAGATACGCAGTATTTT. V is TRBV7-8 and J is TRBJ2-3; unclear D gene. Trimming took 3 bases from V and 5 from J, leaving 12 bases between them. Per the germline V gene, CDR1 is SGHVS and CDR2 is FQNEAQ. There are 14 residues in the CDR3. Full variable domain (outside the CDR3, taken from reference TRBV7-8 and TRBJ2-3): GAGVSQSPRYKVAKRGQDVALRCDPISGHVSLFWYQQALGQGPEFLTYFQNEAQLDKSGLPSDRFFAERPEGSVSTLKIQRTQQEDSAVYLCASSLSSWRDTQYFGPGTRLTVL.

This chain links TRBV9 with TRBJ2-1; 7 bases line up with TRBD1. Losses at the gene ends were 3 bases for V and 3 bases for J; bases not matched to a gene: 6. The CDR3 consists of 15 residues. Germline V gives CDR1 SGDLS, CDR2 YYNGEE. CDR3 region: CASSAKGAHYNEQFF. CDR3 in DNA: TGTGCCAGCAGCGCGAAGGGGGCCCACTACAATGAGCAGTTCTTC.